The 22 T cell receptor beta chains presented below share a single source sample, sequenced in a study of T-cell reconstitution after alpha-beta-depleted transplantation in children. Construction of the TCRbeta library involved unique molecular identifiers. Via MiXCR, TCRdb re-called the PCR reads, giving one row per CDR3 protein. The repertoire includes 400,000 to 500,000 distinct CDR3 sequences, about 11% of them detected once, and approximately 5% sits in the top ten. The source material was PBMCs from the stem cell graft donor, sampled from the stem cell graft. These receptor sequences come from a human donor who donated a stem cell graft to a child with acute myeloid leukemia.

The rearrangement uses TRBV5-1 and TRBJ2-3; weak D call: TRBD2 (5 bases). V shed 0 bases and J shed 0 bases, with 11 bases lying between them. CDR1 is SGHRS and CDR2 is YFSETQ in the germline V gene. The CDR3 has 16 amino acids. CDR3 sequence: CASSLASSSSTDTQYF. The CDR3 bases are TGCGCCAGCAGCTTGGCTAGCAGTTCTAGCACAGATACGCAGTATTTT.

The chain recombines TRBV3-1 with TRBJ2-3; TRBD1 matches at 8 bases. Trimming took 3 bases from V and 3 from J; bases not matched to a gene: 17. Germline V gene lookup returns CDR1 LGHDT and CDR2 YNNKEL (reference sequence). The CDR3 has 19 residues. The CDR3 nucleotides read TGTGCCAGCAGCCAGGGGGGACAGGCAAATTATGGCAGGACAGATACGCAGTATTTT. Translating it yields CASSQGGQANYGRTDTQYF.

This clonotype occurred a few times. V usage is TRBV12-3 or TRBV12-4 and J usage is TRBJ2-3; D remains ambiguous. The V end lost 7 bases, the J end lost 0 bases, and 11 bases lay between the germline ends. CDR3 length: 14 amino acids. CDR3 amino acids: CASTLFGSTDTQYF. The CDR3 DNA sequence: TGTGCCAGCACCCTTTTCGGGAGCACAGATACGCAGTATTTT.

In its sample, this clonotype was seen many times. The chain employs TRBV5-1 and TRBJ2-7; TRBD2 aligns across 14 bases. CDR3 length: 16 residues. With 4 bases clipped from V and 6 bases from J, the junction kept 9 bases outside the gene matches. Germline loops: CDR1 SGHRS, CDR2 YFSETQ. CDR3 DNA sequence: TGCGCCAGCAGCACCGGGACTAGCGGGAGATTGACCGAGCAGTACTTC. It codes for CASSTGTSGRLTEQYF.

This clonotype was detected only a few times. The chain combines TRBV11-2 with TRBJ2-1; no reliable D call. CDR3 size: 17 residues. V was shortened by 5 bases and J by 0 bases, with 17 bases between the two germline ends. Germline V gives CDR1 SGHAT, CDR2 FQNNGV. Written as DNA, the CDR3 is TGTGCCAGCAGCCCCGGCTCCGGTGCTCGCTCCTACAATGAGCAGTTCTTC. This sequence encodes CASSPGSGARSYNEQFF.

This clonotype was seen a few times. V gene TRBV20-1 combines with J gene TRBJ2-1; 7 bases fit TRBD2. Per germline, CDR1 DFQATT and CDR2 SNEGSKA (reference sequence). The CDR3 loop spans 13 amino acids. V lost 3 bases to trimming and J lost 7 bases; unmatched junction nucleotides: 6. CDR3: CSASQTSTNEQFF. In DNA, the CDR3 is TGCAGTGCTAGCCAGACTAGCACGAATGAGCAGTTCTTC.

The chain recombines TRBV7-2 with TRBJ1-1, with a weak D call TRBD1 (5 bases). In germline, CDR1 is SGHTA, CDR2 FQGNSA. V lost 5 bases and J 9 bases, leaving 16 bases between the germline ends. CDR3 length: 13 residues. The CDR3 sequence: CASSTRLGGQAFF. DNA for the CDR3: TGTGCCAGCAGCACCCGCCTGGGGGGACAAGCTTTCTTT. Full variable domain (remainder filled in from reference TRBV7-2 and TRBJ1-1): GAGVSQSPSNKVTEKGKDVELRCDPISGHTALYWYRQSLGQGLEFLIYFQGNSAPDKSGLPSDRFSAERTGGSVSTLTIQRTQQEDSAVYLCASSTRLGGQAFFGQGTRLTVV.

This clonotype was counted between two and nine times. The chain has TRBV12-3 or TRBV12-4 and TRBJ2-5; D perhaps matches TRBD2 (6 bases). The CDR3 spans 14 residues. V gave up 6 bases and J gave up 3 bases, with 14 bases separating them. The CDR3, as DNA: TGTGCCAGCAGATTGATCGGGGGAAAAGAGACCCAGTACTTC. It is translated as CASRLIGGKETQYF.

This clonotype was counted ten times or more. The chain couples TRBV10-3 to TRBJ1-6, with TRBD1 as a possible D gene (5 bases). CDR1 and CDR2 (germline): ENHRY, SYGVKD. The length of the CDR3 is 14 residues. V was trimmed by 2 bases and J by 10 bases, leaving 12 bases between them. The CDR3 region has the DNA TGTGCCATCAGTGAGCAGGGATTGGAATCACCCCTCCACTTT. Its protein is CAISEQGLESPLHF.

The rearrangement joins TRBV7-3 to TRBJ2-1, with 12 bases aligning to TRBD2. J was trimmed by 8 bases and V by 5 bases; bases with no gene match: 7. In germline, CDR1 is SGHTA, CDR2 FQGTGA. The CDR3 contains 15 residues. This chain's CDR3 is CASSITSGGPYEQFF. Here the CDR3 DNA reads TGTGCCAGCAGCATTACTAGCGGGGGGCCCTATGAGCAGTTCTTC.

This chain joins TRBV6-2 or TRBV6-3 and TRBJ1-5; a possible D gene is TRBD1 (5 bases). The germline gives CDR1 MNHEY, CDR2 SVGEGT. V shed 6 bases and J shed 1 base, with 10 bases lying between them. The CDR3 length is 14 residues. The CDR3 DNA reads as TGTGCCAGCAGCGCAGGGCGCAGCAATCAGCCCCAGCATTTT. Its protein is CASSAGRSNQPQHF.

This clonotype was seen more than once but under ten times. This chain uses TRBV5-1 with TRBJ1-6; D unresolved. The CDR3 is made up of 15 amino acids. Per the germline V gene, CDR1 is SGHRS and CDR2 is YFSETQ. The ends were cut back, 0 bases at V and 6 bases at J, with 10 bases in the middle. CDR3: CASSLGSSGNSPLHF. As DNA, the CDR3 is TGCGCCAGCAGCTTGGGGTCTTCTGGTAATTCACCCCTCCACTTT.

This clonotype was seen a few times. The rearrangement links TRBV10-1 to TRBJ2-1; D is perhaps TRBD2 (7 bases). The CDR3 runs to 18 residues. V shed 3 bases and J shed 2 bases, with 20 bases lying between them. Germline loops: CDR1 WNHNN, CDR2 SYGVQD (reference sequence). The CDR3 nucleotides are TGCGCCAGCAGTGACTCCTCGGGGAGGGGGGGACCCTACAATGAGCAGTTCTTC. This codes for CASSDSSGRGGPYNEQFF.

The V call is TRBV27, the J call TRBJ2-1; no clear D gene. This CDR3 is built from 11 residues. CDR1 MNHEY and CDR2 SMNVEV come from the germline V gene (reference sequence). V lost 9 bases to trimming and J lost 1 base, with 4 bases between them. The CDR3 is CARRSYNEQFF. CDR3 DNA: TGTGCCAGGAGATCCTACAATGAGCAGTTCTTC.

A few counts support this clonotype. The chain uses TRBV9 and TRBJ1-1; D ambiguous. CDR1 SGDLS and CDR2 YYNGEE come from the germline V gene. There are 15 residues in the CDR3. V gave up 0 bases and J gave up 0 bases, with 9 bases separating them. The CDR3 nucleotides are TGTGCCAGCAGCGTAGTGAGAGGTATGAACACTGAAGCTTTCTTT. Its translation: CASSVVRGMNTEAFF.

A note on this clonotype: Its ends do not fully match the called genes, so a read error is possible. The chain recombines TRBV4-3 with TRBJ2-3; D unresolved. The CDR3 has 14 residues. Germline V gene sequence: CDR1 LGHNA, CDR2 YSLEER. The CDR3 loop is CASSQDFGTATQYF. The CDR3 coding sequence is TGCGCCAGCAGCCAAGATTTCGGCACAGCTACGCAGTATTTT.

This clonotype was seen ten or more times. The CDR3 DNA follows: TGCGCCAGCAGCTTGGTCGCCGGGGGCATGAACGAGCAGTACTTC. Amino acid sequence: CASSLVAGGMNEQYF. V and J are TRBV5-1 and TRBJ2-7; D assignment may be TRBD1 or TRBD2 (6 bases each). The V and J ends lost 0 bases and 5 bases respectively, with 15 bases between them. This CDR3 region has 15 residues. Germline CDR1 is SGHRS and CDR2 is YFSETQ.

This chain joins TRBV5-1 and TRBJ2-5; possible D gene TRBD2, 5 bases. CDR3 length: 14 residues. The germline V gene has CDR1 SGHRS and CDR2 YFSETQ. Trimming took off 6 bases at V and 5 bases at J, with 17 bases between the two ends. The CDR3 DNA is TGCGCCAGCACCGTAGCGTCGGGCGGGGAGACCCAGTACTTC. Residues: CASTVASGGETQYF.

This clonotype has ten or more counts. V gene TRBV5-1 combines with J gene TRBJ1-1; the D is unclear. The CDR3 totals 13 residues. Trimming took 9 bases from V and 5 from J, leaving 17 bases between them. Germline CDR1 SGHRS, CDR2 YFSETQ. In DNA, the CDR3 is TGCGCCACCAAACAGATCGGGGAAACTGAAGCTTTCTTT. Its protein product is CATKQIGETEAFF.

This clonotype came up a few times. The chain employs TRBV19 and TRBJ1-5; D not certain. The CDR3 has 12 amino acids. CDR1 is LNHDA and CDR2 is SQIVND in the germline V gene (reference sequence). The V and J ends lost 10 bases and 5 bases respectively, with 12 bases between them. In DNA form, the CDR3 reads TGTGCCACCACCCCTGGGGATCAGCCCCAGCATTTT. It codes for CATTPGDQPQHF.

This clonotype came up a few times. The chain carries TRBV28 and TRBJ1-5, with D tentatively TRBD1 (6 bases). Trimming took off 7 bases at V and 2 bases at J, with 12 bases between the two ends. CDR1 and CDR2 (germline): MDHEN, SYDVKM. This CDR3 contains 14 residues. The CDR3 sequence is CASKSAGGNQPQHF. The CDR3 region has the DNA TGTGCCAGCAAATCTGCAGGGGGCAATCAGCCCCAGCATTTT.

This clonotype was observed a few times. V and J are TRBV20-1 and TRBJ1-1; D is uncertain. V dropped 0 bases and J dropped 1 base, with 12 bases sitting between them. The length of the CDR3 is 15 residues. CDR1 and CDR2 (germline): DFQATT, SNEGSKA (reference sequence). The CDR3 DNA reads as TGCAGTGCTAGAGATAGGAAGCGGGGGAACACTGAAGCTTTCTTT. This sequence encodes CSARDRKRGNTEAFF.